A selection of T cell receptor beta chains follows, all from one sample in a study of blood T cell repertoires in COVID-19. Clones were read by immunoSEQ multiplex PCR, and TCRdb kept only the in-frame ones, dropping some. The data contain about 120,000 clones, approximately 80% of them singletons. Input material: peripheral blood. These receptors were collected from a woman older than 75 with acute or convalescent COVID-19. Both conserved end residues are part of each CDR3. The D gene is left open where the match is weak. Clone sizes are given selectively: once, few, many, or a class where the clone is expanded.

size	D	V	J	DNA	CDR3
few	TRBD1	TRBV5-6	TRBJ1-2	TGTGCCAGCAGCCTGGACAGGCCCCATGGCTACACCTTC	CASSLDRPHGYTF
few	-	TRBV7-9	TRBJ1-2	TGTGCCAGCAGCTTAGTACAGAACTATGGCTACACCTTC	CASSLVQNYGYTF
-	TRBD1	TRBV6-4	TRBJ2-3	TGTGCCAGCAGTGAGCGAGGGACAGGGTATCGGGATACGCAGTATTTT	CASSERGTGYRDTQYF
-	TRBD1	TRBV29-1	TRBJ1-1	TGCAGCGTTGAGGGACAGGGTAACACTGAAGCTTTCTTT	CSVEGQGNTEAFF
-	TRBD1	TRBV3-1/TRBV3-2	TRBJ1-2	TGTGCCAGCAGCCCCGGGACAGGGGCCTATGGCTACACCTTC	CASSPGTGAYGYTF
few	TRBD1	TRBV7-9	TRBJ1-2	TGTGCCAGCAGCCCCTGGACAGGCGGAGGCTACACCTTC	CASSPWTGGGYTF
-	TRBD2	TRBV7-2	TRBJ2-5	TGTGCCAGCAGCTTAGCTGGAGCGGGAGGCACTCAAGAGACCCAGTACTTC	CASSLAGAGGTQETQYF
-	TRBD2	TRBV5-6	TRBJ2-3	TGTGCCAGCAGCTCGGCTGGTAGCGGGGGGACGTTCACAGATACGCAGTATTTT	CASSSAGSGGTFTDTQYF
-	TRBD2	TRBV5-1	TRBJ2-7	TGCGCCAGCAGCTCCCCTAGCGGGGGGGCGAGGGAGCAGTACTTC	CASSSPSGGAREQYF
-	-	TRBV5-1	TRBJ2-5	TGCGCCAGCAGCTCCACCAGGGGCCCTCAAGAGACCCAGTACTTC	CASSSTRGPQETQYF
-	TRBD2	TRBV7-3	TRBJ2-3	TGTGCCAGCAGCTTAGACCCCTTCGGGACTAGCGGGAGCACAGATACGCAGTATTTT	CASSLDPFGTSGSTDTQYF
-	-	TRBV27	TRBJ1-6	TGTGCCAGCAGTTTATCGCGCAGCGAGTCCAATAATTCACCCCTCCACTTT	CASSLSRSESNNSPLHF
-	TRBD1	TRBV6-5	TRBJ1-1	TGTGCCAGCTGGGACAGGCGGAACACTGAAGCTTTCTTT	CASWDRRNTEAFF
few	TRBD1	TRBV7-9	TRBJ1-3	TGTGCCAGCAGCTTACGTCAGGGGGCGGAAAACACCATATATTTT	CASSLRQGAENTIYF
few	TRBD2	TRBV10-3	TRBJ2-7	TGTGCCATCAGTGAGTCAGAGACTAGCGGCTCCTACGAGCAGTACTTC	CAISESETSGSYEQYF
-	-	TRBV27	TRBJ1-6	TGTGCCAGCAGTTTAAACTCAGGGTCGAGCTCCTATAATTCACCCCTCCACTTT	CASSLNSGSSSYNSPLHF
-	-	TRBV3-1/TRBV3-2	TRBJ2-7	TGTGCCAGCAGCCACATGACAGGCGAGCAGTACTTC	CASSHMTGEQYF
-	TRBD2	TRBV9	TRBJ2-3	TGTGCCAGCAGCGTAGTTACTAGCGGGAGCGGAGGAGATACGCAGTATTTT	CASSVVTSGSGGDTQYF
-	TRBD2	TRBV11-1	TRBJ2-1	TGTGCCAGCAGCCAAGGACTAGACATCTACAATGAGCAGTTCTTC	CASSQGLDIYNEQFF
-	-	TRBV11-2	TRBJ2-1	TGTGCCAGCAGTTCTCGGGGTTACAATGAGCAGTTCTTC	CASSSRGYNEQFF
-	-	TRBV9	TRBJ1-6	TGTGCCAGCAGCGTAGGGGGGCGCAATTCACCCCTCCACTTT	CASSVGGRNSPLHF
-	-	TRBV6-2/TRBV6-3	TRBJ2-7	TGTGCCAGCAGTTACTCGGGCCCCTACGAGCAGTACTTC	CASSYSGPYEQYF
-	-	TRBV5-5	TRBJ1-6	TGTGCCAGCAGCTTTAGTGGGGGGACCGCCAACTATAATTCACCCCTCCACTTT	CASSFSGGTANYNSPLHF
-	-	TRBV2	TRBJ2-5	TGTGCCAGCAGTGAAGGGACGGGGGAGACCCAGTACTTC	CASSEGTGETQYF
-	-	TRBV9	TRBJ1-3	TGTGCCAGCAGCGCACTTCTGAGCTCTGGAAACACCATATATTTT	CASSALLSSGNTIYF
-	TRBD1	TRBV6-5	TRBJ2-7	TGTGCCAGCAGTCCTAGGGGGCAGGAGGCCTACGAGCAGTACTTC	CASSPRGQEAYEQYF